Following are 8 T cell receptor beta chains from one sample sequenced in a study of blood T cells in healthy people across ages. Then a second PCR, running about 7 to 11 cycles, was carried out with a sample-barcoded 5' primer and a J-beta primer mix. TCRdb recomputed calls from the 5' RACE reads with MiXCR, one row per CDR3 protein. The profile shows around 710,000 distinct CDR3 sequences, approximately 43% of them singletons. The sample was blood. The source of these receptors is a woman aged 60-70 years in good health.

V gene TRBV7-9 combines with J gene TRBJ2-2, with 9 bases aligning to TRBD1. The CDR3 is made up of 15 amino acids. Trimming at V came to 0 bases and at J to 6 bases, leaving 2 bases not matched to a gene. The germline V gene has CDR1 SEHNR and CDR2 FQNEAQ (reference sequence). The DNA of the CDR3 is TGTGCCAGCAGCTTAGCGGGACAGGGCCCCGGGGAGCTGTTTTTT. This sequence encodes CASSLAGQGPGELFF.

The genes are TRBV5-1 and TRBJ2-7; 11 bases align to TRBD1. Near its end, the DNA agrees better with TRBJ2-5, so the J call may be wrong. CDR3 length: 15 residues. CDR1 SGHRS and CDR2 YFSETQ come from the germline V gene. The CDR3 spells CASIRGTGGEGTQYF. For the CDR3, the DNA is TGCGCCAGCATCCGTGGGACAGGGGGAGAAGGGACCCAGTACTTC.

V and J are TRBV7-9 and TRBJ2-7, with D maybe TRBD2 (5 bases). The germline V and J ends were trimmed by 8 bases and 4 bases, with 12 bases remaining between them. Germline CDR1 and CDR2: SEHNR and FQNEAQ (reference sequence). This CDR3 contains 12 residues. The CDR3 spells CASGEGEYEQYF. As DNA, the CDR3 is TGTGCCAGCGGCGAGGGAGAGTACGAGCAGTACTTC.

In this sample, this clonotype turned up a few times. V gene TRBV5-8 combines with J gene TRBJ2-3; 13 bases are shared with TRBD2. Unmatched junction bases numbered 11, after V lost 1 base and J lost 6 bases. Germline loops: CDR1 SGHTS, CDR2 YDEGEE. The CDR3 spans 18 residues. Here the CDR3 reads CASSLSPGLAGPEDTQYF. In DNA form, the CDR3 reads TGTGCCAGCAGCTTGTCCCCGGGACTAGCGGGACCCGAGGATACGCAGTATTTT.

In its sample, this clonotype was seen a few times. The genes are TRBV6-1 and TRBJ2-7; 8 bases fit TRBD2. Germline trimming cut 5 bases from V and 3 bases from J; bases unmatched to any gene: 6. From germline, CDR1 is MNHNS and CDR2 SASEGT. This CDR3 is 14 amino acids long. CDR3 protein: CASSNGLAFYEQYF. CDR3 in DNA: TGTGCCAGCAGTAACGGACTAGCTTTCTACGAGCAGTACTTC.

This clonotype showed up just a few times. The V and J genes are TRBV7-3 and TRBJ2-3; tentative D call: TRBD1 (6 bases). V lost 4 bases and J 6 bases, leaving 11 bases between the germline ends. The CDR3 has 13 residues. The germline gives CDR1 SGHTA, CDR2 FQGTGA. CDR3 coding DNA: TGTGCCAGCAGCTACAGGGAGATCGATACGCAGTATTTT. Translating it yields CASSYREIDTQYF.

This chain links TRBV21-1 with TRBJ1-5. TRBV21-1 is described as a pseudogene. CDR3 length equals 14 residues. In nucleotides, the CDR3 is TGTGCCAGCAGACGCCTGGAAGGCAATCAGCCCCAGCATTTT. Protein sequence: CASRRLEGNQPQHF.

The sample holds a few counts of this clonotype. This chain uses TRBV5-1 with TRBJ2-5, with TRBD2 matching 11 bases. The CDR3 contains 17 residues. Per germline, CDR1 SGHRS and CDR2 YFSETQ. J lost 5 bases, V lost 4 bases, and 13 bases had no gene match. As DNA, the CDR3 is TGCGCCAGCAGCCTGGAGCTGGCTAGCGGGGGGTCGGAGACCCAGTACTTC. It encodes CASSLELASGGSETQYF.